Described below is a single T cell receptor beta chain sequence and its context. Its cognate antigen is unknown. PCR primers comprised 60 Vbeta and 13 Jbeta primers. Here immunoSEQ multiplex PCR was the method, and the copy in TCRdb shows in-frame clones only, minus some. The sample shows approximately 98,000 clones, under 80% of them seen only once. This sample is part of a study of cytomegalovirus exposure and HLA in healthy donors. Turning to the study itself: Earlier, 110 million or so unique TCR beta sequences were recovered from 200 million or so T cells by an analysis.

Overall study findings and caveats: Most TCR sequences were uncommon, yet certain public TCRs appeared in many donors.

The CDR3 contains 14 residues. Germline CDR1 reads SGHTA; CDR2 reads FQGNSA. The V segment lost 6 bases and the J segment 2 bases; nucleotides outside the gene matches: 6. The rearrangement uses TRBV7-2 and TRBJ2-7; 8 bases map to TRBD2. The receptor was derived from a male donor in good health and CMV-seronegative. Sequenced sample: PBMCs. The CDR3 region has the DNA TGTGCCAGCAGACCGGGACTAGGGGCCTACGAGCAGTACTTC. Protein product: CASRPGLGAYEQYF.